Following are 31 T cell receptor beta chains from one sample sequenced in a study of blood T cell repertoires in COVID-19 (TCRdb year 2020). Library preparation employed the immunoSEQ multiplex PCR assay. Sourced from immuneACCESS, this table was stored by TCRdb with only in-frame sequences that have V and J called. A share of the clones is absent; for the studies checked, an unresolved V gene accounts for under half, and the remainder has no known explanation. Recorded for this sample are around 9,000 clones; 80% to 85% of them occurred a single time. Of the sample, about 22% falls within the top ten clones. What was sequenced was peripheral blood. The receptors come from a man aged 60 to 69 with active COVID-19.

This sequence joins TRBV24-1 and TRBJ1-4, with 11 bases fitting TRBD1. Germline-derived CDR1 and CDR2 are KGHDR and SFDVKD. V shed 5 bases, J shed 8 bases, and the junction held 6 bases outside the gene matches. The CDR3 totals 15 residues. CDR3 nucleotides: TGTGCCACCAGTGGAGGAGGGACAGGGGGAGAAAAACTGTTTTTT. Translating gives CATSGGGTGGEKLFF.

V is TRBV4-2 and J is TRBJ2-7; D is possibly TRBD2 (5 bases). Germline V gene lookup returns CDR1 LGHNA and CDR2 YNFKEQ. The CDR3 is 15 residues long. The V end lost 4 bases, the J end lost 3 bases, and 16 bases lay between the germline ends. The CDR3 DNA sequence: TGTGCCAGCAGCCCACATCGGACTGTAAACTACGAGCAGTACTTC. This codes for CASSPHRTVNYEQYF.

This chain links TRBV7-9 with TRBJ2-1; 10 bases agree with TRBD2. The ends lost 1 base at V and 7 bases at J; junction bases unmatched: 7. In germline, CDR1 is SEHNR, CDR2 FQNEAQ (reference sequence). The CDR3 contains 16 residues. CDR3 sequence reads: CASSLVSSGSWNEQFF. The CDR3 DNA sequence: TGTGCCAGCAGCTTAGTGTCTAGCGGGAGTTGGAATGAGCAGTTCTTC. Variable domain in full (rest from reference TRBV7-9 and TRBJ2-1): DTGVSQNPRHKITKRGQNVTFRCDPISEHNRLYWYRQTLGQGPEFLTYFQNEAQLEKSRLLSDRFSAERPKGSFSTLEIQRTEQGDSAMYLCASSLVSSGSWNEQFFGPGTRLTVL.

The CDR3 bases are TGTGCCAGCAGCGTCCGACAGACAGGAATAACCGGCACAGATACGCAGTATTTT. The encoded protein is CASSVRQTGITGTDTQYF. This sequence joins TRBV9 and TRBJ2-3; tentative D call: TRBD1 (6 bases). The CDR3 totals 18 residues. Trimming removed 2 bases at V and 1 base at J, with 20 bases between. Looked up from germline, CDR1 is SGDLS and CDR2 is YYNGEE.

V usage is TRBV5-8 and J usage is TRBJ1-1; D perhaps matches TRBD1 (5 bases). From germline, CDR1 is SGHTS and CDR2 YDEGEE. This CDR3 is 13 amino acids long. With 6 bases removed from V and 2 bases from J, the gap between germline ends came to 11 bases. The CDR3: CASNYRFNTEAFF. The CDR3 region has the DNA TGTGCCAGCAACTACAGGTTTAACACTGAAGCTTTCTTT.

This clone was observed a handful of times. This rearrangement joins TRBV7-3 to TRBJ2-3; the D gene is possibly TRBD2 (5 bases). CDR1 is SGHTA and CDR2 is FQGTGA in the germline V gene. This CDR3 is 15 amino acids long. Trimming took off 1 base at V and 1 base at J, with 9 bases between the two ends. In DNA, the CDR3 is TGTGCCAGCAGCTTAAATGCGGGCGGCACAGATACGCAGTATTTT. This gives the protein CASSLNAGGTDTQYF.

The chain uses TRBV12-3 or TRBV12-4 and TRBJ2-2; no clear D. There are 12 residues in the CDR3. The V end was cut by 4 bases, the J end by 4 bases, with 4 bases between. Here the CDR3 DNA reads TGTGCCAGCAGTTCCTTCACCGGGGAGCTGTTTTTT. Its translation is CASSSFTGELFF.

The chain carries TRBV29-1 and TRBJ1-2; a possible D gene is TRBD1 (5 bases). The CDR3 has 13 residues. Germline CDR1 is SQVTM and CDR2 is ANQGSEA. V lost 4 bases and J lost 2, with 11 bases in between. CDR3 nucleotides: TGCAGCGTTGTGCGGGACGGAAACTATGGCTACACCTTC. Translation: CSVVRDGNYGYTF.

J is TRBJ2-7 and V is TRBV6-6, with 9 bases lining up with TRBD1. The trim removed 5 bases at V and 1 base at J, leaving 12 bases unmatched. Germline V gives CDR1 MNHNY, CDR2 SVGAGI (reference sequence). The CDR3 spans 17 residues. The CDR3 nucleotides are TGTGCCAGCAGTCCCGGACAGGGGCGATACCTATCCTACGAGCAGTACTTC. It is translated as CASSPGQGRYLSYEQYF.

This clone was recorded once. This chain uses TRBV4-3 with TRBJ2-3; TRBD2 matches 8 bases. CDR1 and CDR2 (germline): LGHNA, YSLEER. There are 14 residues in the CDR3. V lost 5 bases, J lost 4 bases, and 5 bases stayed unmatched. CDR3 loop: CASSSRGGSDTQYF. CDR3 bases: TGCGCCAGCAGCTCCCGGGGGGGATCAGATACGCAGTATTTT.

V and J are TRBV5-6 and TRBJ2-3; D gene unclear. V lost 1 base and J 2 bases, leaving 11 bases between the germline ends. In germline, CDR1 is SGHDT, CDR2 YYEEEE. The CDR3 length is 15 residues. Here the CDR3 reads CASSLISGHTDTQYF. As DNA, the CDR3 is TGTGCCAGCAGCTTGATAAGTGGGCACACAGATACGCAGTATTTT. The variable domain in full, completed from reference TRBV5-6 and TRBJ2-3, reads DAGVTQSPTHLIKTRGQQVTLRCSPKSGHDTVSWYQQALGQGPQFIFQYYEEEERQRGNFPDRFSGHQFPNYSSELNVNALLLGDSALYLCASSLISGHTDTQYFGPGTRLTVL.

This chain uses TRBV27 with TRBJ2-2, with 7 positions matching TRBD1. CDR1 and CDR2 (germline): MNHEY, SMNVEV (reference sequence). CDR3 length: 16 amino acids. V lost 3 bases to trimming and J lost 2 bases; unmatched junction nucleotides: 6. The CDR3 bases are TGTGCCAGCAGTTTGTCCGGGACAGTCAACACCGGGGAGCTGTTTTTT. Encoded protein: CASSLSGTVNTGELFF.

The V gene is TRBV30, the J gene TRBJ1-5, with TRBD1 identical over 9 bases. J gave up 0 bases and V 5 bases, and 11 bases lay outside the gene matches. The CDR3 totals 17 residues. In germline, CDR1 is GTSNPN, CDR2 SVGIG (reference sequence). In DNA form, the CDR3 reads TGTGCCTGGGCAGAGGGACAGGGACCTTATAGCAATCAGCCCCAGCATTTT. Translating gives CAWAEGQGPYSNQPQHF.

This clone was observed a single time. The rearrangement links TRBV27 to TRBJ1-6; 7 bases are shared with TRBD1. Germline V gene lookup returns CDR1 MNHEY and CDR2 SMNVEV (reference sequence). The CDR3 has 16 residues. The V and J ends lost 0 bases and 8 bases, in that order; junction bases with no gene match: 7. CDR3 bases: TGTGCCAGCAGTTTATCGTACCCCCAGGGGGATTCACCCCTCCACTTT. Translating gives CASSLSYPQGDSPLHF.

On this clone: Just one base apart from a much larger clone, this may be a read error. V gene TRBV19 combines with J gene TRBJ1-5; 7 bases fit TRBD1. The CDR3 has 15 residues. The junction had 9 bases not matched to a gene; V was cut back by 10 bases and J by 0 bases. Germline-derived CDR1 and CDR2 are LNHDA and SQIVND (reference sequence). The CDR3 loop reads CATRLTGNSNQPQHF. CDR3 DNA sequence: TGTGCCACGAGATTGACAGGGAATAGCAATCAGCCCCAGCATTTT.

The rearrangement links TRBV30 to TRBJ2-7, with 8 bases aligning to TRBD2. This CDR3 spans 14 amino acids. The germline CDR1 and CDR2 sequences are GTSNPN and SVGIG (reference sequence). V lost 0 bases, J lost 6 bases, and 7 bases stayed unmatched. CDR3 sequence (DNA): TGTGCCTGGAGTGTCGGGGGGGCCCCCCTCGAGCAGTACTTC. Protein sequence: CAWSVGGAPLEQYF.

This clone occurred a few times. The chain recombines TRBV7-9 with TRBJ2-7; TRBD2 aligns across 9 bases. CDR1 is SEHNR and CDR2 is FQNEAQ in the germline V gene (reference sequence). J was trimmed by 4 bases and V by 5 bases; bases with no gene match: 15. The CDR3 runs 17 residues. CDR3: CASSPPPGGRAAYEQYF. CDR3 bases: TGTGCCAGCAGCCCACCGCCCGGCGGGAGGGCCGCGTACGAGCAGTACTTC.

The rearrangement uses TRBV5-6 and TRBJ2-3; 9 nucleotides line up with TRBD2. From germline, CDR1 is SGHDT and CDR2 YYEEEE. This CDR3 is built from 17 residues. With 3 bases clipped from V and 6 bases from J, the junction kept 14 bases outside the gene matches. CDR3 sequence reads: CASSYFRGGGAMDTQYF. As DNA, the CDR3 is TGTGCCAGCAGCTACTTCCGTGGCGGGGGGGCCATGGATACGCAGTATTTT.

This clone is classed as medium-sized. The chain combines TRBV5-1 with TRBJ2-7; tentatively, D is TRBD1 (6 bases). The CDR3 consists of 14 residues. With 7 bases removed from V and 4 bases from J, the gap between germline ends came to 18 bases. The V gene's germline CDR1 is SGHRS and CDR2 YFSETQ. The DNA for the CDR3 is TGCGCCAGCTCCCCCGACAGGAAGAAATACGAGCAGTACTTC. It translates to CASSPDRKKYEQYF.

The V gene is TRBV7-3, the J gene TRBJ2-5, with 8 bases identical to TRBD2. CDR1 and CDR2 from the germline V gene are SGHTA and FQGTGA. The CDR3 sequence is 13 residues long. V trimming: 4 bases; J trimming: 5 bases; junction bases outside the gene matches: 3. CDR3 sequence reads: CASSYGRAETQYF. DNA for the CDR3: TGTGCCAGCAGCTACGGGAGGGCGGAGACCCAGTACTTC.

J is TRBJ2-3 and V is TRBV30; 9 bases align to TRBD1. Germline loops: CDR1 GTSNPN, CDR2 SVGIG (reference sequence). Unmatched junction bases numbered 6, after V lost 1 base and J lost 4 bases. The CDR3 consists of 15 residues. The CDR3 region has the DNA TGTGCCTGGAGTGCCGGGACAGGGATGGCAGATACGCAGTATTTT. Protein product: CAWSAGTGMADTQYF.

V and J are TRBV19 and TRBJ1-2; 8 positions agree with TRBD1. V was clipped by 5 bases and J by 5 bases; unmatched bases: 13. Germline CDR1 reads LNHDA; CDR2 reads SQIVND (reference sequence). The CDR3 has 16 residues. The DNA of the CDR3 is TGTGCCAGTAGTGCCACCTCACAGGGGGGCGTTTATGGCTACACCTTC. Its protein is CASSATSQGGVYGYTF.

This clone has just one count. The V call is TRBV25-1, the J call TRBJ1-2; 8 bases line up with TRBD1. Germline values: CDR1 MGHDK, CDR2 SYGVNS. Trimming took 2 bases from V and 4 from J; bases not matched to a gene: 0. The CDR3 has 13 residues. The CDR3 DNA reads TGTGCCAGCAGTGAAACAGGGGGCTATGGCTACACCTTC. This translates into CASSETGGYGYTF.

This clone was seen a few times. The chain employs TRBV7-3 and TRBJ2-2; TRBD2 aligns across 9 bases. The CDR3 runs 16 residues. Looked up from germline, CDR1 is SGHTA and CDR2 is FQGTGA. V lost 5 bases and J lost 5; bases outside the gene matches: 9. CDR3 region: CASSPRRTSVTGELFF. CDR3 coding DNA: TGTGCCAGCAGCCCTAGGCGGACTAGCGTTACCGGGGAGCTGTTTTTT.

V usage is TRBV11-2 and J usage is TRBJ2-7; tentative D call: TRBD1 (6 bases). The CDR3 spans 13 residues. V gave up 5 bases and J gave up 6 bases, with 14 bases separating them. Looked up from germline, CDR1 is SGHAT and CDR2 is FQNNGV. The CDR3 here is CASSVLQGFEQYF. The CDR3, as DNA: TGTGCCAGCAGCGTACTACAGGGATTCGAGCAGTACTTC.

V usage is TRBV6-6 and J usage is TRBJ1-5; a possible D gene is TRBD1 (5 bases). Between the trimmed V and J ends, which lost 4 bases and 2 bases, there was a span of 12 bases. Germline V gene sequence: CDR1 MNHNY, CDR2 SVGAGI (reference sequence). The CDR3 runs 15 residues. Written as DNA, the CDR3 is TGTGCCAGCAGTTCGGGGGACGGGGGCAATCAGCCCCAGCATTTT. Translating it yields CASSSGDGGNQPQHF.

The chain has TRBV27 and TRBJ2-2; 8 positions match TRBD2. The CDR3 length is 15 residues. Looked up from germline, CDR1 is MNHEY and CDR2 is SMNVEV (reference sequence). The junction had 6 bases not matched to a gene; V was cut back by 5 bases and J by 4 bases. In nucleotides, the CDR3 is TGTGCCAGCAGTACCCGAGCGGGAGCCACCGGGGAGCTGTTTTTT. Its translation is CASSTRAGATGELFF.

This sequence joins TRBV4-1 and TRBJ2-4; 9 bases agree with TRBD2. The CDR3 spans 17 residues. Trimming removed 1 base from V and 3 bases from J; junction bases left unmatched: 7. The germline gives CDR1 MGHRA, CDR2 YSYEKL. As DNA, the CDR3 is TGCGCCAGCAGCCAAGCGGGTAGCGGGAGTAACAAAAACATTCAGTACTTC. As protein: CASSQAGSGSNKNIQYF.

This clone was counted between two and nine times. This chain connects TRBV5-1 to TRBJ1-5; tentative D call: TRBD1 (6 bases). CDR1 and CDR2 (germline): SGHRS, YFSETQ. Trimming stripped 5 bases from V and 2 bases from J, with 14 bases between. This CDR3 spans 15 amino acids. DNA of the CDR3: TGCGCCAGCAGTTCCGCAGGGGAACGCAATCAGCCCCAGCATTTT. It codes for CASSSAGERNQPQHF.

V usage is TRBV9 and J usage is TRBJ1-3, with 7 bases aligning to TRBD1. This CDR3 contains 17 residues. J was trimmed by 2 bases and V by 4 bases; bases with no gene match: 12. CDR1 is SGDLS, CDR2 YYNGEE, per germline. CDR3 in amino acids: CASSISDRSLTGNTIYF. The CDR3 DNA is TGTGCCAGCAGCATATCGGACAGGTCACTTACTGGAAACACCATATATTTT.

This clone came up a few times. The V call is TRBV30, the J call TRBJ1-2; D not resolved. This CDR3 is 16 amino acids long. The ends were cut back, 3 bases at V and 6 bases at J, with 23 bases in the middle. The germline V gene has CDR1 GTSNPN and CDR2 SVGIG (reference sequence). The CDR3 reads CAWRNNWRATGDGYTF. Written as DNA, the CDR3 is TGTGCCTGGAGGAATAATTGGAGGGCGACCGGGGATGGCTACACCTTC. The full variable domain, completed using reference TRBV30 and TRBJ1-2, is SQTIHQWPATLVQPVGSPLSLECTVEGTSNPNLYWYRQAAGRGLQLLFYSVGIGQISSEVPQNLSASRPQDRQFILSSKKLLLSDSGFYLCAWRNNWRATGDGYTFGSGTRLTVV.